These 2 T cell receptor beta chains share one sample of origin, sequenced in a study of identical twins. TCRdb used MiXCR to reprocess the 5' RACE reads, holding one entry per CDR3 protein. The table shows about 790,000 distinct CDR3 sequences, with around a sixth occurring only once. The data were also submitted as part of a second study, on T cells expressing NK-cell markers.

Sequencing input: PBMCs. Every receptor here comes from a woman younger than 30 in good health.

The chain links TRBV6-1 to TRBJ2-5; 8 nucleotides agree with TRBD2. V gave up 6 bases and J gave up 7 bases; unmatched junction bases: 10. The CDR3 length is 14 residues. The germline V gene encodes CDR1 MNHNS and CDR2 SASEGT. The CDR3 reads CASRAPGTSGTQYF. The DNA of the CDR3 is TGTGCCAGCAGAGCTCCCGGGACTAGTGGGACCCAGTACTTC.

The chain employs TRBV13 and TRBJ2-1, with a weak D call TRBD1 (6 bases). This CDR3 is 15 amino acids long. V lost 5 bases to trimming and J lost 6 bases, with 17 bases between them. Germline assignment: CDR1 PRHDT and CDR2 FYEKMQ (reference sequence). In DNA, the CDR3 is TGTGCCAGCAGCGGTCCTAGGGGGTTGGGCAATGAGCAGTTCTTC. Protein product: CASSGPRGLGNEQFF. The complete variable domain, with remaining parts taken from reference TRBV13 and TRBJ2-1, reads AAGVIQSPRHLIKEKRETATLKCYPIPRHDTVYWYQQGPGQDPQFLISFYEKMQSDKGSIPDRFSAQQFSDYHSELNMSSLELGDSALYFCASSGPRGLGNEQFFGPGTRLTVL.